Below are 21 T cell receptor beta chains sequenced from a single sample in a study of OX40 agonist ivuxolimab in advanced cancers. Sequenced by immunoSEQ multiplex PCR; TCRdb stores in-frame clones only, minus some. The sample lists about 92,000 clones, around 80% occurring once. The sample was CD4+ or CD8+ T cells sorted from blood, taken in a trial of the OX40 agonist ivuxolimab. The receptors originated from an adult with an advanced solid tumor such as melanoma, head and neck, liver or kidney cancer.

V gene TRBV6-6 combines with J gene TRBJ2-7; 7 nucleotides agree with TRBD2. Trimming at V came to 0 bases and at J to 0 bases, leaving 5 bases not matched to a gene. CDR3 length: 16 amino acids. The germline V gene has CDR1 MNHNY and CDR2 SVGAGI (reference sequence). The DNA of the CDR3 is TGTGCCAGCAGTTACTCATCGAGCGGGACCTCCTACGAGCAGTACTTC. This translates into CASSYSSSGTSYEQYF.

With respect to this clone: Within the sample, other DNA sequences also encode this same CDR3. This sequence joins TRBV30 and TRBJ1-2, with 7 positions matching TRBD1. CDR1 and CDR2 (germline): GTSNPN, SVGIG (reference sequence). This CDR3 has 13 amino acids. Losses at the gene ends were 1 base for V and 4 bases for J; bases not matched to a gene: 3. The CDR3 DNA sequence: TGTGCCTGGAGTGGGACAGGTGGCTATGGCTACACCTTC. Translated, it gives CAWSGTGGYGYTF.

Only one count was recorded for this clone. CDR3 nucleotide sequence: TGTGCCATCAGTGTGCTTCCGGGACAGGGCGTGTCAGATACGCAGTATTTT. Translating gives CAISVLPGQGVSDTQYF. The chain uses TRBV10-3 and TRBJ2-3; 9 bases fit TRBD1. Germline V gene sequence: CDR1 ENHRY, CDR2 SYGVKD. V shed 4 bases and J 4 bases; nucleotides not matched to a gene: 12. This CDR3 has 17 residues.

The chain carries TRBV19 and TRBJ1-1, with D unclear. The ends were cut back, 10 bases at V and 5 bases at J, with 8 bases in the middle. Germline V gene data show CDR1 as LNHDA and CDR2 as SQIVND (reference sequence). The CDR3 contains 10 residues. Written as DNA, the CDR3 is TGTGCCACTTTCTATACTGAAGCTTTCTTT. Protein product: CATFYTEAFF.

This clone was seen once. The genes are TRBV27 and TRBJ2-1; a weak D match, TRBD2 (6 bases). The V end lost 6 bases, the J end lost 8 bases, and 17 bases lay between the germline ends. CDR3 length equals 14 residues. Germline values: CDR1 MNHEY, CDR2 SMNVEV (reference sequence). The CDR3 nucleotides read TGTGCCAGCAGCCCGCGGGACGGGAGCGATGAGCAGTTCTTC. The encoded protein is CASSPRDGSDEQFF.

This sequence joins TRBV5-6 and TRBJ2-1; D possibly corresponds to TRBD1 (6 bases). CDR3 length: 16 residues. V lost 0 bases and J 3 bases, leaving 13 bases between the germline ends. CDR1 is SGHDT and CDR2 is YYEEEE in the germline V gene. CDR3 in amino acids: CASSLDPTGLYNEQFF. CDR3 DNA: TGTGCCAGCAGCTTGGATCCGACAGGTCTCTACAATGAGCAGTTCTTC.

This rearrangement joins TRBV13 to TRBJ1-1; the D gene is possibly TRBD1 (5 bases). V was shortened by 3 bases and J by 5 bases, with 13 bases between the two germline ends. CDR3 length: 14 residues. Germline CDR1 and CDR2: PRHDT and FYEKMQ (reference sequence). This CDR3 is CASSLRQRGTEAFF. CDR3 nucleotide sequence: TGTGCCAGCAGCTTGCGACAGCGGGGGACTGAAGCTTTCTTT.

V gene TRBV7-9 combines with J gene TRBJ1-4; the D is unclear. With 5 bases removed from V and 8 bases from J, the gap between germline ends came to 9 bases. CDR3 size: 12 residues. Germline values: CDR1 SEHNR, CDR2 FQNEAQ (reference sequence). CDR3 amino acids: CASSPGREKLFF. The CDR3 coding sequence is TGTGCCAGCAGCCCCGGGAGGGAAAAACTGTTTTTT.

V gene TRBV29-1 combines with J gene TRBJ1-2, with D unresolved. V lost 5 bases and J 4 bases, leaving 8 bases between the germline ends. The CDR3 consists of 11 residues. Germline lookup yields CDR1 SQVTM and CDR2 ANQGSEA. This CDR3 reads CSVPVLYGYTF. For the CDR3, the DNA is TGCAGCGTTCCAGTCCTCTATGGCTACACCTTC.

The CDR3 bases are TGTGCCAGCTCCTCCGACAGCACAGATACGCAGTATTTT. It yields the protein CASSSDSTDTQYF. This chain uses TRBV18 with TRBJ2-3, with no clear D. CDR3 size: 13 residues. V was clipped by 6 bases and J by 0 bases, with 7 bases between them. Germline lookup yields CDR1 KGHSH and CDR2 LQKENI.

The V call is TRBV7-9, the J call TRBJ2-7; possibly TRBD1 for D (6 bases). CDR3 length: 12 amino acids. Germline-derived CDR1 and CDR2 are SEHNR and FQNEAQ (reference sequence). The V end lost 10 bases, the J end lost 6 bases, and 16 bases lay between the germline ends. The CDR3 region is CATEGESFEQYF. The CDR3 nucleotides read TGTGCCACCGAGGGGGAATCGTTCGAGCAGTACTTC.

This clone was detected only once. The V call is TRBV27, the J call TRBJ1-5, with TRBD1 as a possible D gene (5 bases). Germline CDR1 and CDR2: MNHEY and SMNVEV (reference sequence). V was trimmed by 1 base and J by 4 bases, leaving 11 bases between them. CDR3 length: 15 residues. The CDR3 region has the DNA TGTGCCAGCAGTTTATGGGGGAACTCAAATCAGCCCCAGCATTTT. It encodes CASSLWGNSNQPQHF.

J is TRBJ2-3 and V is TRBV5-6; D unresolved. Germline values: CDR1 SGHDT, CDR2 YYEEEE. Trimming took off 4 bases at V and 1 base at J, with 16 bases between the two ends. The CDR3 consists of 16 residues. CDR3 bases: TGTGCCAGCAGCACTGCCCGGACGAGCGGCACAGATACGCAGTATTTT. Translated: CASSTARTSGTDTQYF.

The chain joins TRBV27 to TRBJ2-2; 7 nucleotides agree with TRBD2. Losses at the gene ends were 3 bases for V and 2 bases for J; bases not matched to a gene: 6. The CDR3 loop spans 16 amino acids. Germline V gene data show CDR1 as MNHEY and CDR2 as SMNVEV (reference sequence). CDR3 loop: CASSLGRGTNTGELFF. The CDR3 bases are TGTGCCAGCAGTTTGGGGCGGGGGACCAACACCGGGGAGCTGTTTTTT.

The chain couples TRBV11-3 to TRBJ2-7, with TRBD2 as a possible D gene (6 bases). The CDR3 contains 13 residues. Looked up from germline, CDR1 is SGHNT and CDR2 is YENEEA. V lost 2 bases, J lost 6 bases, and 11 bases lay in between. The DNA of the CDR3 is TGTGCCAGCAGCTTAACTTCCGGGGGCGAGCAGTACTTC. Protein product: CASSLTSGGEQYF.

V usage is TRBV6-1 and J usage is TRBJ1-3, with D maybe TRBD1 (6 bases). The CDR3 is made up of 17 amino acids. Trimming removed 0 bases from V and 4 bases from J, with 16 bases in between. Germline CDR1 reads MNHNS; CDR2 reads SASEGT. DNA for the CDR3: TGTGCCAGCAGTGAAGCCGGGACATTCGGCGGGGGAAACACCATATATTTT. Translation gives CASSEAGTFGGGNTIYF.

This chain joins TRBV7-2 and TRBJ2-7, with a tentative D call TRBD1 (6 bases). The CDR3 loop spans 15 amino acids. CDR1 SGHTA and CDR2 FQGNSA come from the germline V gene. V lost 3 bases to trimming and J lost 3 bases, with 15 bases between them. Here the CDR3 reads CASSFASGHLYEQYF. CDR3 DNA sequence: TGTGCCAGCAGCTTTGCTTCGGGACACCTCTACGAGCAGTACTTC.

V gene TRBV9 combines with J gene TRBJ1-2; perhaps TRBD1 as D (6 bases). The CDR3 runs to 14 residues. Trimming pared 0 bases from V and 8 bases from J, leaving 14 bases between. CDR1 and CDR2 from the germline V gene are SGDLS and YYNGEE. Here the CDR3 DNA reads TGTGCCAGCAGCGTAGTTTCAGGGGCGCAAGGCTACACCTTC. Its translation is CASSVVSGAQGYTF.

V usage is TRBV11-2 and J usage is TRBJ2-7, with 8 nucleotides matching TRBD2. CDR1 SGHAT and CDR2 FQNNGV come from the germline V gene. There are 15 residues in the CDR3. With 2 bases clipped from V and 4 bases from J, the junction kept 7 bases outside the gene matches. The CDR3 spells CASSLRNSGIYEQYF. The DNA for the CDR3 is TGTGCCAGCAGCTTACGAAATAGCGGGATTTACGAGCAGTACTTC. Supplemented by reference TRBV11-2 and TRBJ2-7, the full variable domain reads EAGVAQSPRYKIIEKRQSVAFWCNPISGHATLYWYQQILGQGPKLLIQFQNNGVVDDSQLPKDRFSAERLKGVDSTLKIQPAKLEDSAVYLCASSLRNSGIYEQYFGPGTRLTVT.

V gene TRBV11-2 combines with J gene TRBJ1-1; weak D call: TRBD1 (6 bases). Germline CDR1 and CDR2: SGHAT and FQNNGV. V dropped 1 base and J dropped 3 bases, with 6 bases sitting between them. This CDR3 spans 13 amino acids. CDR3 residues: CASSLAGDTEAFF. The CDR3, as DNA: TGTGCCAGCAGCTTAGCAGGGGACACTGAAGCTTTCTTT.

The rearrangement joins TRBV7-9 to TRBJ2-7, with D maybe TRBD2 (5 bases). This CDR3 spans 15 amino acids. V gave up 8 bases and J gave up 4 bases, with 21 bases separating them. Germline lookup yields CDR1 SEHNR and CDR2 FQNEAQ (reference sequence). The CDR3 spells CASSEARRHPYEQYF. The CDR3 DNA is TGTGCCAGCTCGGAGGCCCGCCGTCATCCGTACGAGCAGTACTTC.